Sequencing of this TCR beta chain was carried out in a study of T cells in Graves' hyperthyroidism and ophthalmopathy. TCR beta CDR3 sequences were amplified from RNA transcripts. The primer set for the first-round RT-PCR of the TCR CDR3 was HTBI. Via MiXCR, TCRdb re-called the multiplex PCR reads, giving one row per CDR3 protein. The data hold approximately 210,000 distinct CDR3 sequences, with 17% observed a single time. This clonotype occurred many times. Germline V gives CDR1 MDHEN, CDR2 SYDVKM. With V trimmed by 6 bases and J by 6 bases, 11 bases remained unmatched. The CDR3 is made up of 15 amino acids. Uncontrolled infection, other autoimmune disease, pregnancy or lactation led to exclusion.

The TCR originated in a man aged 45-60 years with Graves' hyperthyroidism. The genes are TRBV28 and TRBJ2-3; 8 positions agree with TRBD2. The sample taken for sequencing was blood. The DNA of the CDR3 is TGTGCCAGCAGCCCGGGACTAGGGTCTTTCGATACGCAGTATTTT. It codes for CASSPGLGSFDTQYF.